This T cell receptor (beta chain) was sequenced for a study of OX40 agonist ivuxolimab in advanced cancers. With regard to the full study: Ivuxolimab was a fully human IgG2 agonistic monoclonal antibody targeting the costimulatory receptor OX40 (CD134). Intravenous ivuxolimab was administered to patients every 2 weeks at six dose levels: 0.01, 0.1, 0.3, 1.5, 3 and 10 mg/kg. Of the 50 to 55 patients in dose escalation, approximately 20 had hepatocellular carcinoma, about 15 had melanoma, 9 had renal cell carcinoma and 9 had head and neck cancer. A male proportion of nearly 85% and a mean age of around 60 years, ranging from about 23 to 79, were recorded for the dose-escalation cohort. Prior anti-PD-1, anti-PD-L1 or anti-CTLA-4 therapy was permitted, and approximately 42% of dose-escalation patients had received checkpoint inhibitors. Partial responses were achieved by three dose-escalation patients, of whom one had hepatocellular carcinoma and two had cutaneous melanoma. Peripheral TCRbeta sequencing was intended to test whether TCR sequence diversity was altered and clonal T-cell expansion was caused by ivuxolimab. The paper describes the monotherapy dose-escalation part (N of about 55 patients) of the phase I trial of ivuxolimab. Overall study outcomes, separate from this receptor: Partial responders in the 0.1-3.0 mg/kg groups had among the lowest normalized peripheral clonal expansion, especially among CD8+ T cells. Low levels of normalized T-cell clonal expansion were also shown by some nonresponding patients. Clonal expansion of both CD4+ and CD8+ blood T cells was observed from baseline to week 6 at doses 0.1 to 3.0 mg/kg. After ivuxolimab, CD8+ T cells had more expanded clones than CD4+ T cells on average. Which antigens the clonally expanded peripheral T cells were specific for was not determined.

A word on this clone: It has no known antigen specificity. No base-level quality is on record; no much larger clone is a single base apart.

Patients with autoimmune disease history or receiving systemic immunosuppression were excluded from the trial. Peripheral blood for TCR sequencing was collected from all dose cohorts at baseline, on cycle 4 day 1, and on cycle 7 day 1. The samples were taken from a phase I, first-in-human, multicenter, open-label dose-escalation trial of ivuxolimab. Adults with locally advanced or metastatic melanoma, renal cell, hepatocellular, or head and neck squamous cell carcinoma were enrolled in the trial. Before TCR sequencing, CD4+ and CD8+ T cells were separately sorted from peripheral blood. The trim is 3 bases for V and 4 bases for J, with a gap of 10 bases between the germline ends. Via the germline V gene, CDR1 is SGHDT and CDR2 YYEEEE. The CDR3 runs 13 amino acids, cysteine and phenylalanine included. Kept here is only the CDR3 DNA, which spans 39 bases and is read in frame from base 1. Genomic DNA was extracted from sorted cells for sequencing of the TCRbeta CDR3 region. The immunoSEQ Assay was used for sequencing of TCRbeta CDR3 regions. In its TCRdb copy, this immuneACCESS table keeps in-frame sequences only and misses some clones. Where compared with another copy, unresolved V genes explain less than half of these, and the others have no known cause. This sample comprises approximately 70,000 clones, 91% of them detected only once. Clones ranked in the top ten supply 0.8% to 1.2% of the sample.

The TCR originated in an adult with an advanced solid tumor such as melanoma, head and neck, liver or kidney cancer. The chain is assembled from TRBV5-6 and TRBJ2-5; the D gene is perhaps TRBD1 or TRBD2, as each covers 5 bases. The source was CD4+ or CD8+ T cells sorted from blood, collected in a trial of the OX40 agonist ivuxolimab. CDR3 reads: CASSWGSRETQYF. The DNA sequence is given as TGTGCCAGCAGCTGGGGGTCCCGAGAGACCCAGTACTTC.